One sample yielded the 8 T cell receptor beta chains listed below, sequenced in a study of T-cell memory formation after mild COVID-19 (dated by TCRdb to 2020 to 2022). The method was 5' RACE. Sequencer: Illumina NovaSeq 6000. TCRdb's own reprocessing of the public reads used fastp at Q25 and MiXCR and kept productive beta chains. A single entry per CDR3 protein holds the most common genes and DNA from its merged rows. The sample table shows fewer than 350,000 distinct CDR3 sequences, and roughly 8.2% are seen once. Of the sample, about 20% is held by the ten largest clones. What was sequenced was PBMCs or a T cell subset sorted from them (not recorded which). The receptors originated from a young man who had mild COVID-19 (a few samples of this study predate the infection). The sample titles of this study are shuffled in the database, so cell type and time point are left out; the donor was told from shared clones.

This clonotype was recorded at least ten times. The genes are TRBV10-3 and TRBJ2-1; D is unclear. Trimming cost V 4 bases and J 6 bases, with 4 bases left between them. Looked up from germline, CDR1 is ENHRY and CDR2 is SYGVKD. This CDR3 is 11 amino acids long. Here the CDR3 DNA reads TGTGCCATCAGTGCCACCAATGAGCAGTTCTTC. Protein: CAISATNEQFF.

The V call is TRBV7-2, the J call TRBJ2-2; D remains ambiguous. The CDR3 runs to 13 residues. V gave up 5 bases and J gave up 5 bases, with 9 bases separating them. Germline V gene lookup returns CDR1 SGHTA and CDR2 FQGNSA. The CDR3 nucleotides are TGTGCCAGCAGCCCCGACTGGACCGGGGAGCTGTTTTTT. It yields the protein CASSPDWTGELFF. Based on the CDR3 plus reference TRBV7-2 and TRBJ2-2, the full variable domain is GAGVSQSPSNKVTEKGKDVELRCDPISGHTALYWYRQSLGQGLEFLIYFQGNSAPDKSGLPSDRFSAERTGGSVSTLTIQRTQQEDSAVYLCASSPDWTGELFFGEGSRLTVL.

CDR3 protein: CASSPFSYNEQFF. The CDR3 nucleotides are TGTGCCAGCAGTCCGTTCTCCTACAATGAGCAGTTCTTC. The chain carries TRBV7-9 and TRBJ2-1; D remains unclear. The CDR3 length is 13 residues. The V gene's germline CDR1 is SEHNR and CDR2 FQNEAQ (reference sequence). V lost 6 bases, J lost 0 bases, and 6 bases lay in between.

A remark on this clonotype: Because the CDR3 is missing its conserved closing phenylalanine or tryptophan, this is likely a read error. V usage is TRBV7-6 and J usage is TRBJ1-1; D is unclear. The germline V and J ends were trimmed by 5 bases and 3 bases, with 7 bases remaining between them. Germline CDR1 reads SGHVS; CDR2 reads FNYEAQ. The CDR3 has 12 residues. The CDR3 reads CASSERDTEAFY. As DNA, the CDR3 is TGTGCCAGCAGCGAAAGGGACACTGAAGCTTTCTAT.

The table lists this clonotype with many counts. The chain has TRBV5-1 and TRBJ1-5; tentatively, D is TRBD1 (5 bases). Germline V gives CDR1 SGHRS, CDR2 YFSETQ. CDR3 length equals 15 residues. V was shortened by 2 bases and J by 1 base, with 10 bases between the two germline ends. In DNA, the CDR3 is TGCGCCAGCAGCTTAGCACCAGGGAGCAATCAGCCCCAGCATTTT. As protein: CASSLAPGSNQPQHF.

There are a few counts of this clonotype. The rearrangement uses TRBV15 and TRBJ2-1; D unresolved. Germline CDR1 is LNHNV and CDR2 is YYDKDF (reference sequence). Trimming pared 0 bases from V and 4 bases from J, leaving 4 bases between. CDR3 length: 13 residues. The CDR3 nucleotides read TGTGCCACCAGCAGAGACAGATACAATGAGCAGTTCTTC. Translating gives CATSRDRYNEQFF.

This clonotype was recorded a few times. V and J are TRBV20-1 and TRBJ1-2; D might be TRBD1 (6 bases). V lost 0 bases, J lost 3 bases, and 11 bases lay in between. The CDR3 is 14 residues long. CDR1 DFQATT and CDR2 SNEGSKA come from the germline V gene (reference sequence). The CDR3 coding sequence is TGCAGTGCTAGAGACCCATACAGGGACTATGGCTACACCTTC. Its protein product is CSARDPYRDYGYTF.

This chain links TRBV6-2 or TRBV6-3 with TRBJ2-7; possible D gene TRBD2, 6 bases. In germline, CDR1 is MNHEY, CDR2 SVGEGT. The CDR3 consists of 12 residues. The V end was cut by 4 bases, the J end by 2 bases, with 6 bases between. CDR3: CASSWGAYEQYV. Here the CDR3 DNA reads TGTGCCAGCAGTTGGGGGGCCTACGAGCAGTACGTC.